This TCR beta chain is drawn from a study of T cell responses to AZD1222 COVID-19 vaccine (dated by TCRdb to 2020 to 2023). Regarding the research as a whole: AZD1222 recipients with second doses at about 4 weeks or about 12 weeks were pooled, because spike-specific TCR depth and breadth did not differ between schedules. TCR sequencing covered fewer than 250 trial participants: 200 to 220 given two doses of AZD1222 and 26 given two doses of MenACWY control vaccine. Enrollment into the trials was organized by age into subgroups of 18-55, 56-69 and 70-plus years, and those subgroups contained about 160, 30 and 59 TCR-sequenced participants, respectively. Study-wide conclusions, independent of this receptor: Only a handful of AZD1222 recipients were SARS-CoV-2 seropositive at baseline, limiting conclusions about previously exposed vaccinees. Participants were mostly white British, with more females than males. The authors suggested clonal diversity may have been underestimated. In the small 56-69-year group, the increase in depth fell short of significance, most likely because of low power. A significant rise in spike-specific TCR breadth and depth was observed after two AZD1222 doses relative to day 0 and relative to MenACWY recipients. Because no day 14 peak-response samples were available, the repertoires could be characterized only after the peak T cell response. Epitopes outside the regions mutated in the B.1.351 and B.1.1.7 variants were reportedly recognized by nearly half of the unique spike-specific TCRs. The vaccine-associated CD4 TCRs covered the entire spike protein, and the dominant responses fell in regions 160-218 and 743-854.

This specimen's time point label, interpreted: baseline before first vaccination. Vaccinee samples came from UK trials COV001 and COV002, including a single-blind randomized controlled phase 2/3 trial of AZD1222 (ChAdOx1 nCoV-19) in healthy adults. Trial participant PBMC samples were collected at day 0 and day 28 after the second dose for TCRbeta chain sequencing. Trimming at the junction amounts to 2 bases on V and 7 bases on J, and the germline ends lie 27 bases apart. The CDR3 sequence holds 18 residues, the cysteine and phenylalanine included. The DNA shown is the 54-base CDR3, in frame from base 1. The germline V gene encodes CDR1 SGHKS and CDR2 YYEKEE (reference sequence). A remark on this clone: Its antigen is unknown. No quality values exist for individual bases; no much larger clone is one base distant.

The CDR3 regions of human TCRbeta chains were analyzed by immunosequencing. The study's processing was this. TCRs in the repertoires were compared against a reference library of SARS-CoV-2-specific TCRs that had been generated with the MIRA antigen-specificity platform. Breadth meant the fraction of unique TCRs that were SARS-CoV-2-associated, whereas depth meant the fraction of total T cells that were SARS-CoV-2-associated. Using the MIRA data, each spike-specific TCR was assigned both to the spike region to which the TCR was reactive and to a CD4 or CD8 class. Log10-transformed breadth and depth values were compared by one-way ANOVA with Sidak's multiple comparisons tests. Not all clones reach the TCRdb copy of this immuneACCESS table, which keeps in-frame sequences only. Checked studies attribute under half of the gap to unresolved V genes and leave the rest unexplained. That table is the source of V, J and clone size, and D and trimming were worked out from the DNA. A total of about 180,000 clones appear in this sample, roughly nine tenths of them only once. Over 1.5% of the sample is held by the ten biggest clonotypes.

The chain uses TRBV5-5 and TRBJ2-5, with no reliable assignment of the D segment. The source material was peripheral blood, sampled on day 0 of AZD1222 vaccination. This sequence originates from an adult in good health. The sequenced DNA is TGTGCCAGCAGCTTCACACGACCTGGGAATAGCCCGCTCGCGACCCAGTACTTC. This gives the protein CASSFTRPGNSPLATQYF.